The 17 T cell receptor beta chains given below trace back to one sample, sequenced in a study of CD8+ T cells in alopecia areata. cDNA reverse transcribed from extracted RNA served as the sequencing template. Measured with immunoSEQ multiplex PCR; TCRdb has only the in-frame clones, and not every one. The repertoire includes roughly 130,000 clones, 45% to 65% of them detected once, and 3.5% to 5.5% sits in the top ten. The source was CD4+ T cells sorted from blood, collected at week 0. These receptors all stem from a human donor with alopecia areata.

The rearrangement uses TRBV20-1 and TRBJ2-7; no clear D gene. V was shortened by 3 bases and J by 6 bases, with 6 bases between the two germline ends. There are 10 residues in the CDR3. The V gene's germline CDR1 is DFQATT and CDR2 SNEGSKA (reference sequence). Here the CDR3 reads CSARRFEQYF. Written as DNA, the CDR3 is TGCAGTGCTAGGCGGTTCGAGCAGTACTTC.

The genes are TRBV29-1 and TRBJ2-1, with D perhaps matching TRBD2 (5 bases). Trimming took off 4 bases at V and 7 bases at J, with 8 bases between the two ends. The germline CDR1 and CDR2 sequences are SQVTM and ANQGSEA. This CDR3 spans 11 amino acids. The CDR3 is CSVVRGNEQFF. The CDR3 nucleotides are TGCAGCGTTGTCCGCGGGAATGAGCAGTTCTTC.

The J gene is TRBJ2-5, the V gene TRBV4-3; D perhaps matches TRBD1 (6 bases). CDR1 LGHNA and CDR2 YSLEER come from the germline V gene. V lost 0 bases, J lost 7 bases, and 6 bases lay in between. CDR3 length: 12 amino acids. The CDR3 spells CASSQEGGTQYF. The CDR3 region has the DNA TGCGCCAGCAGCCAAGAAGGGGGGACCCAGTACTTC.

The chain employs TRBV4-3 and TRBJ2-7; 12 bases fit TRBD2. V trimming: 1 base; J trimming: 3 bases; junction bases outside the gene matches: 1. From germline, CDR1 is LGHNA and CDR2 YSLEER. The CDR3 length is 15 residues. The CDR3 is CASSQATSGGYEQYF. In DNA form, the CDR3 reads TGCGCCAGCAGCCAAGCGACTAGCGGGGGCTACGAGCAGTACTTC.

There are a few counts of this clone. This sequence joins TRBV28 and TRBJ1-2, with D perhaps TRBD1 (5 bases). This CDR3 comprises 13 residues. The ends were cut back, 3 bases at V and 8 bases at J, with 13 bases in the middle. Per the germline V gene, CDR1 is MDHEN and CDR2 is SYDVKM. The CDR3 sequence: CASSFGTDGGYTF. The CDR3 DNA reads TGTGCCAGCAGTTTTGGGACCGACGGCGGCTACACCTTC.

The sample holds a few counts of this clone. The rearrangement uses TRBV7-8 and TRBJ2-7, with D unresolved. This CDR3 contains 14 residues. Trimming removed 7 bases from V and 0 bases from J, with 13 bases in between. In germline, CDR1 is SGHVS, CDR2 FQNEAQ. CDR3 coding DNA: TGTGCCAGCAACATCGGACGGAGCTCCTACGAGCAGTACTTC. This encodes CASNIGRSSYEQYF.

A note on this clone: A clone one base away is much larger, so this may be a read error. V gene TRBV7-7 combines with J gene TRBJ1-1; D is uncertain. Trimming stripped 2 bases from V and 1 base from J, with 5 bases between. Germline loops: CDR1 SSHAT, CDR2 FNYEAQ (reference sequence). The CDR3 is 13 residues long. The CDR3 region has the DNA TGTGCCAGCAGCTTACAGGAGAACACTGAAGCTTTCTTT. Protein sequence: CASSLQENTEAFF.

The CDR3 nucleotides read TGCGCCAGCAGCCAAGATCAGTGGGGGAGCACAGATACGCAGTATTTT. It codes for CASSQDQWGSTDTQYF. J is TRBJ2-3 and V is TRBV4-3, with D perhaps TRBD1 or TRBD2 (5 bases each). The germline V gene encodes CDR1 LGHNA and CDR2 YSLEER. V lost 0 bases and J lost 0, with 10 bases in between. The CDR3 consists of 16 residues.

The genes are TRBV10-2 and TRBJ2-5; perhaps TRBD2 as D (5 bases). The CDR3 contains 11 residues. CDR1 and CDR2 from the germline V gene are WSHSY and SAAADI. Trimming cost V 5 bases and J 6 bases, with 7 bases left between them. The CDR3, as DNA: TGCGCCAGCAGTTGGGAGCAGACCCAGTACTTC. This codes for CASSWEQTQYF.

CDR3 sequence: CASSLAAEPETQYF. CDR3 sequence (DNA): TGTGCCAGCAGCTTGGCGGCTGAGCCAGAGACCCAGTACTTC. The genes are TRBV5-4 and TRBJ2-5; D call uncertain. Germline V gene lookup returns CDR1 SGHNT and CDR2 YYREEE (reference sequence). V was cut by 0 bases and J by 4 bases, with 10 bases left in between. The length of the CDR3 is 14 residues.

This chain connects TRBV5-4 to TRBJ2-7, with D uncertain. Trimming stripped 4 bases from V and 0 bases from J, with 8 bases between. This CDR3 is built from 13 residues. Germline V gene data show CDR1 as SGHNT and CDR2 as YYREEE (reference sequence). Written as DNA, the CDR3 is TGTGCCAGCAGCCCACAAAGCTCCTACGAGCAGTACTTC. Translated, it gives CASSPQSSYEQYF.

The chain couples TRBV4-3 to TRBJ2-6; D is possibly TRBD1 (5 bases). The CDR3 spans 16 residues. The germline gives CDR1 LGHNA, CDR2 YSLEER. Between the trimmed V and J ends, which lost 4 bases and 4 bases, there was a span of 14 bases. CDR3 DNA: TGCGCCAGCAGCCCTCAAGGGGTTCGCGGGGCCAACGTCCTGACTTTC. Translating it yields CASSPQGVRGANVLTF.

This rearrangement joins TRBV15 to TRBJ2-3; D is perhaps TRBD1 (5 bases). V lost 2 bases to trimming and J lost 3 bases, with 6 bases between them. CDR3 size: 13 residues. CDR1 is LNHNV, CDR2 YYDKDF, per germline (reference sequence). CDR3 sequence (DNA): TGTGCCACCAGCAGACAGGGTACAGATACGCAGTATTTT. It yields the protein CATSRQGTDTQYF.

CDR3 protein: CASSLLGVDTQYF. The CDR3 DNA sequence: TGCGCCAGCAGCTTGTTGGGGGTAGATACGCAGTATTTT. The chain has TRBV5-1 and TRBJ2-3, with D perhaps matching TRBD1 or TRBD2 (5 bases each). There are 13 residues in the CDR3. Trimming left V 1 base short and J 5 bases short, with 8 bases between. Per the germline V gene, CDR1 is SGHRS and CDR2 is YFSETQ.

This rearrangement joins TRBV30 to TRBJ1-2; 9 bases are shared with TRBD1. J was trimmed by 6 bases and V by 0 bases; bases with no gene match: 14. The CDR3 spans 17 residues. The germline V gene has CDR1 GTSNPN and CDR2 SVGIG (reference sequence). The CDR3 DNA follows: TGTGCCTGGAGTGTACTCGGACAGGGGAGAGGAACTAATGGCTACACCTTC. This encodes CAWSVLGQGRGTNGYTF.

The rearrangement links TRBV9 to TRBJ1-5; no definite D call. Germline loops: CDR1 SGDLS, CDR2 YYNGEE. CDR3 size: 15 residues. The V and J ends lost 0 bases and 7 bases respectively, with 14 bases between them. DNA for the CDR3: TGTGCCAGCAGCGTAGGGGCAGAGAGAGGGCAGCCCCAGCATTTT. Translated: CASSVGAERGQPQHF.

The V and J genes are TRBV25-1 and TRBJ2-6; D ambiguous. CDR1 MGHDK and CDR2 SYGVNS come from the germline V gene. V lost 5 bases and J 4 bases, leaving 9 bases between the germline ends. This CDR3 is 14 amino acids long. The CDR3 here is CASSFSSGANVLTF. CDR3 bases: TGTGCCAGCAGTTTCTCCTCCGGGGCCAACGTCCTGACTTTC.